Below are 19 T cell receptor beta chains sequenced from a single sample in a study of blood T cell repertoires in COVID-19. The method was immunoSEQ multiplex PCR; TCRdb's version includes in-frame clones alone and lacks a portion of them. Among 300,000 to 500,000 clones listed, roughly 90% were seen once. Sequencing input: PBMCs or T cells enriched from blood (not recorded which). The receptors come from a woman aged 25 to 39 with acute COVID-19.

This chain uses TRBV14 with TRBJ1-2, with 7 bases fitting TRBD1. The CDR3 is made up of 13 amino acids. Germline values: CDR1 SGHDN, CDR2 FVKESK. Unmatched junction bases numbered 8, after V lost 5 bases and J lost 8 bases. The CDR3 DNA reads as TGTGCCAGCAGCAGATCGACAGGGTACGGCTACACCTTC. Translating it yields CASSRSTGYGYTF.

V is TRBV19 and J is TRBJ1-2; D possibly corresponds to TRBD1 (6 bases). V was shortened by 3 bases and J by 4 bases, with 15 bases between the two germline ends. Germline lookup yields CDR1 LNHDA and CDR2 SQIVND (reference sequence). CDR3 length: 15 residues. This chain's CDR3 is CASSIGPGDAYGYTF. Written as DNA, the CDR3 is TGTGCCAGTAGTATCGGTCCAGGGGATGCCTATGGCTACACCTTC. Full variable domain (remainder filled in from reference TRBV19 and TRBJ1-2): DGGITQSPKYLFRKEGQNVTLSCEQNLNHDAMYWYRQDPGQGLRLIYYSQIVNDFQKGDIAEGYSVSREKKESFPLTVTSAQKNPTAFYLCASSIGPGDAYGYTFGSGTRLTVV.

V and J are TRBV27 and TRBJ1-1; tentatively, D is TRBD1 (5 bases). Germline CDR1 MNHEY, CDR2 SMNVEV (reference sequence). Trimming stripped 4 bases from V and 0 bases from J, with 12 bases between. CDR3 length: 15 residues. CDR3 region: CASSSRQRLNTEAFF. The CDR3 DNA is TGTGCCAGCAGTTCTCGACAGAGGCTGAACACTGAAGCTTTCTTT.

The gene calls are TRBV9 and TRBJ1-1, with TRBD1 matching 9 bases. With V trimmed by 0 bases and J by 3 bases, 9 bases remained unmatched. The CDR3 sequence is 17 residues long. Germline V lookup: CDR1 SGDLS, CDR2 YYNGEE. DNA of the CDR3: TGTGCCAGCAGCGTAGCTATAACAGGGGGCCAAGACACTGAAGCTTTCTTT. This translates into CASSVAITGGQDTEAFF.

This clone was seen more than once but under ten times. The J gene is TRBJ2-2, the V gene TRBV4-1, with a weak D call TRBD2 (6 bases). V lost 5 bases to trimming and J lost 7 bases, with 14 bases between them. The CDR3 consists of 14 residues. Looked up from germline, CDR1 is MGHRA and CDR2 is YSYEKL. CDR3 loop: CASSYIMGGGELFF. The CDR3 DNA sequence: TGCGCCAGCAGCTATATTATGGGGGGCGGGGAGCTGTTTTTT.

This chain connects TRBV27 to TRBJ2-1; a weak D match, TRBD1 (6 bases). This CDR3 is 14 amino acids long. V was trimmed by 4 bases and J by 4 bases, leaving 11 bases between them. The germline V gene has CDR1 MNHEY and CDR2 SMNVEV (reference sequence). The DNA of the CDR3 is TGTGCCAGCAGTTCGGAGGACAGATACAATGAGCAGTTCTTC. Its protein product is CASSSEDRYNEQFF.

The chain has TRBV20-1 and TRBJ1-5, with 7 bases fitting TRBD1. Losses at the gene ends were 3 bases for V and 2 bases for J; bases not matched to a gene: 4. The CDR3 totals 14 residues. CDR1 and CDR2 (germline): DFQATT, SNEGSKA (reference sequence). The CDR3 region has the DNA TGCAGTGCTAGTGACAGGGCGGGCAATCAGCCCCAGCATTTT. As protein: CSASDRAGNQPQHF.

The chain is built from TRBV7-8 and TRBJ2-1, with D perhaps matching TRBD1 (5 bases). The CDR3 has 16 residues. V lost 5 bases and J lost 1, with 15 bases in between. The germline V gene encodes CDR1 SGHVS and CDR2 FQNEAQ. CDR3 in DNA: TGTGCCAGCAGCCTGTTGTTGACAGAATCCTACAATGAGCAGTTCTTC. Translation: CASSLLLTESYNEQFF. Full variable domain (outside the CDR3, taken from reference TRBV7-8 and TRBJ2-1): GAGVSQSPRYKVAKRGQDVALRCDPISGHVSLFWYQQALGQGPEFLTYFQNEAQLDKSGLPSDRFFAERPEGSVSTLKIQRTQQEDSAVYLCASSLLLTESYNEQFFGPGTRLTVL.

The chain uses TRBV7-2 and TRBJ1-3; D remains unclear. Trimming left V 4 bases short and J 4 bases short, with 14 bases between. CDR3 length equals 15 residues. The germline V gene encodes CDR1 SGHTA and CDR2 FQGNSA. The CDR3, as DNA: TGTGCCAGCAGCTCCAGAGGGCAGATGGGAAACACCATATATTTT. Encoded protein: CASSSRGQMGNTIYF.

V is TRBV6-6 and J is TRBJ1-4; D uncertain. V lost 6 bases, J lost 4 bases, and 6 bases lay in between. From germline, CDR1 is MNHNY and CDR2 SVGAGI (reference sequence). This CDR3 has 12 amino acids. The CDR3 is CASSRVNEKLFF. For the CDR3, the DNA is TGTGCCAGCAGCCGTGTTAATGAAAAACTGTTTTTT.

J is TRBJ1-1 and V is TRBV7-3; D not certain. V gave up 5 bases and J gave up 3 bases, with 10 bases separating them. Germline-derived CDR1 and CDR2 are SGHTA and FQGTGA. The CDR3 has 13 amino acids. The CDR3 protein is CASSPTIHTEAFF. CDR3 nucleotide sequence: TGTGCCAGCAGCCCAACAATACACACTGAAGCTTTCTTT.

The V call is TRBV30, the J call TRBJ1-2, with D perhaps matching TRBD1 (5 bases). The CDR3 is 16 residues long. The V gene lost 1 base and the J gene lost 7 bases, with 22 bases spanning the gap. Per germline, CDR1 GTSNPN and CDR2 SVGIG (reference sequence). The CDR3 DNA sequence: TGTGCCTGGAGTGCATTGGGGCAGGGACTCGTGGGTGGCTACACCTTC. Its protein is CAWSALGQGLVGGYTF.

This chain joins TRBV9 and TRBJ2-7; the match to TRBD1 covers 8 bases. Germline trimming cut 4 bases from V and 2 bases from J; bases unmatched to any gene: 8. This CDR3 is built from 15 residues. From germline, CDR1 is SGDLS and CDR2 YYNGEE. The chain's CDR3 is CASSQGQGRPYEQYF. In DNA, the CDR3 is TGTGCCAGCAGCCAAGGACAGGGTAGGCCCTACGAGCAGTACTTC.

J is TRBJ2-7 and V is TRBV7-2; D unresolved. This CDR3 is built from 16 residues. Per the germline V gene, CDR1 is SGHTA and CDR2 is FQGNSA. Trimming shortened V by 1 base and J by 2 bases, and 15 bases separated the two germline ends. For the CDR3, the DNA is TGTGCCAGCAGCTTAGGCCCTATACTCTCCCCCTACGAGCAGTACTTC. Its translation is CASSLGPILSPYEQYF.

In its sample, this clone was seen a few times. The J gene is TRBJ1-2, the V gene TRBV7-9; TRBD1 matches at 9 bases. This CDR3 spans 16 amino acids. J gave up 8 bases and V 5 bases, and 15 bases lay outside the gene matches. Germline V lookup: CDR1 SEHNR, CDR2 FQNEAQ (reference sequence). This chain's CDR3 is CASSEPLLQGAYGYTF. The CDR3 DNA follows: TGTGCCAGCAGCGAACCTCTTTTACAGGGGGCCTACGGCTACACCTTC.

This rearrangement joins TRBV18 to TRBJ1-5; maybe TRBD1 (5 bases). The V end lost 5 bases, the J end lost 6 bases, and 17 bases lay between the germline ends. CDR3 length: 15 amino acids. Per the germline V gene, CDR1 is KGHSH and CDR2 is LQKENI. The CDR3 sequence is CASSNGGNPGQPQHF. CDR3 nucleotides: TGTGCCAGCTCAAACGGGGGGAATCCAGGTCAGCCCCAGCATTTT.

This clone has only one observation. The V gene is TRBV19, the J gene TRBJ1-1, with D uncertain. Germline CDR1 and CDR2: LNHDA and SQIVND (reference sequence). The CDR3 runs 13 residues. Trimming left V 5 bases short and J 0 bases short, with 7 bases between. This CDR3 is CASSSTLNTEAFF. The CDR3 DNA reads TGTGCCAGTAGTTCCACACTGAACACTGAAGCTTTCTTT.

The CDR3 spells CAWTDDELRGANTEAFF. The CDR3 DNA reads as TGTGCCTGGACGGACGACGAGCTGCGGGGGGCGAACACTGAAGCTTTCTTT. The chain has TRBV30 and TRBJ1-1, with D possibly being TRBD1 (6 bases). Germline loops: CDR1 GTSNPN, CDR2 SVGIG (reference sequence). This CDR3 has 17 amino acids. Trimming took 4 bases from V and 1 from J, leaving 22 bases between them.

V is TRBV3-1 (or the pseudogene TRBV3-2) and J is TRBJ1-5; D is undetermined. The CDR3 length is 18 residues. Germline V CDR1 and CDR2: LGHDT, YNNKEL (reference sequence). V lost 0 bases and J 4 bases, leaving 19 bases between the germline ends. The CDR3 DNA sequence: TGTGCCAGCAGCCAAGAGGGAGAAGGCAGGCCTAAAAATCAGCCCCAGCATTTT. Translating it yields CASSQEGEGRPKNQPQHF.